This T cell receptor beta chain was identified during a study of brain T cells in children with intractable seizures. Regarding the study as a whole: HCMV serostatus was not known, and viral specificity came from CDR3 similarity only.

Only cases whose brain tissue showed the highest T cell transcript signatures were sequenced. Data came from immunoSEQ multiplex PCR; TCRdb stores just in-frame clones and leaves some out. The sample lists about 64,000 clones, 95% to 97% seen once, with 0.3% to 0.45% in the top ten. CDR1 MNHEY and CDR2 SVGEGT come from the germline V gene. J was trimmed by 4 bases and V by 6 bases; bases with no gene match: 1. There are 12 residues in the CDR3. Details on this clone: Its antigen is unidentified.

This sequence was found in a boy younger than two with focal cortical dysplasia and intractable seizures. This chain joins TRBV6-2 or TRBV6-3 and TRBJ2-5, with TRBD2 identical over 8 bases. Source: peripheral blood, taken at surgery. In nucleotides, the CDR3 is TGTGCCAGCAGCGGGGGGGCAGAGACCCAGTACTTC. Amino acid sequence: CASSGGAETQYF.